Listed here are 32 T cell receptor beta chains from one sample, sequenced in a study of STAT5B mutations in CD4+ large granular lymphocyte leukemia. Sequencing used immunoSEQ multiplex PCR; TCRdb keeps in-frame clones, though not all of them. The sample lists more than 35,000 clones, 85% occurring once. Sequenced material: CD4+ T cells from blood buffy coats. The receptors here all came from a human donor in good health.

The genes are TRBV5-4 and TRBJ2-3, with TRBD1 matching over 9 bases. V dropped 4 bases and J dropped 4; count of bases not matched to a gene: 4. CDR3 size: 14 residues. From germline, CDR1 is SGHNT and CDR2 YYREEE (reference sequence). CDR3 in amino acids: CASSPTGGADTQYF. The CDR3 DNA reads TGTGCCAGCAGCCCAACAGGGGGCGCAGATACGCAGTATTTT.

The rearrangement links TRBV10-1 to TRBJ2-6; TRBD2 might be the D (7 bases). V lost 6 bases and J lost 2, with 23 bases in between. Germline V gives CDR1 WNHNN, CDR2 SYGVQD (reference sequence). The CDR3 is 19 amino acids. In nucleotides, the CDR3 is TGCGCCAGCAGGCCACTAACGGGGGGCGTCTCACCTGGGGCCAACGTCCTGACTTTC. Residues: CASRPLTGGVSPGANVLTF.

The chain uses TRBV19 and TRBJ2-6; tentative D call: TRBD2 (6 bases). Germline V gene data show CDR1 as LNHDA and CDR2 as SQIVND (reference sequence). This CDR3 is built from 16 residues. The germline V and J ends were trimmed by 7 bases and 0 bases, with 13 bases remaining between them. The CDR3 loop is CASMREASSGANVLTF. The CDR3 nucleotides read TGTGCCAGTATGAGGGAGGCCAGCTCTGGGGCCAACGTCCTGACTTTC.

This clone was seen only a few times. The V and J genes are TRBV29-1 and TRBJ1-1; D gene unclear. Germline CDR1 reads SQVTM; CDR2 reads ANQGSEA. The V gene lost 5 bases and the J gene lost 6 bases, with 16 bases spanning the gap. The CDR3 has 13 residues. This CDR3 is CSVSYTGVAEAFF. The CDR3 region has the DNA TGCAGCGTTTCATATACCGGGGTGGCTGAAGCTTTCTTT.

The CDR3 bases are TGCGCCAGCAGCCGAAGGACAGGGGGCGCGGGCAATGAGCAGTTCTTC. It encodes CASSRRTGGAGNEQFF. The V and J genes are TRBV5-1 and TRBJ2-1; 11 bases agree with TRBD1. Trimming took 4 bases from V and 6 from J; bases not matched to a gene: 9. CDR1 SGHRS and CDR2 YFSETQ come from the germline V gene. The length of the CDR3 is 16 residues.

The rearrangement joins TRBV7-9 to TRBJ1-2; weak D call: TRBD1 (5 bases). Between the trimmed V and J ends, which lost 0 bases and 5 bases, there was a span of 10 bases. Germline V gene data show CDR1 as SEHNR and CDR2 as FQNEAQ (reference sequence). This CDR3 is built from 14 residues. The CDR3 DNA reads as TGTGCCAGCAGCTTAGCGGGGGACGTTTATGGCTACACCTTC. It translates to CASSLAGDVYGYTF.

The chain's CDR3 is CASSWGQGSGYGYTF. The CDR3 DNA sequence: TGTGCCAGCAGCTGGGGACAGGGATCGGGCTATGGCTACACCTTC. This chain connects TRBV11-3 to TRBJ1-2, with 9 bases aligning to TRBD1. Germline V gene lookup returns CDR1 SGHNT and CDR2 YENEEA. This CDR3 has 15 amino acids. J gave up 4 bases and V 4 bases, and 7 bases lay outside the gene matches.

The CDR3 DNA reads as TGTGCCAGCAGTCACCGGGACAGCTCCTACGAGCAGTACTTC. It yields the protein CASSHRDSSYEQYF. The chain joins TRBV7-6 to TRBJ2-7, with 7 bases aligning to TRBD1. Unmatched junction bases numbered 5, after V lost 6 bases and J lost 0 bases. Germline CDR1 is SGHVS and CDR2 is FNYEAQ. The CDR3 is made up of 14 amino acids.

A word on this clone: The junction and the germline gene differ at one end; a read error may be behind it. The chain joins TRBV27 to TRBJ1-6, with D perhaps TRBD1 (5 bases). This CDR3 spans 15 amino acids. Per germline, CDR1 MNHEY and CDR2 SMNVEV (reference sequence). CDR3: CAGSFVRQLNSPLHF. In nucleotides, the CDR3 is TGTGCCGGCAGTTTCGTTAGACAGCTCAATTCACCCCTCCACTTT.

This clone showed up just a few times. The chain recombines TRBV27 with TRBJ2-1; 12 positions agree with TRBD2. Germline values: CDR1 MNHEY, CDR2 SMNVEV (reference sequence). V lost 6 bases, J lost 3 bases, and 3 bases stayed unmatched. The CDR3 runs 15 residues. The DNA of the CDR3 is TGTGCCAGCAGGACTAGCGGGAGTTTCTACAATGAGCAGTTCTTC. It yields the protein CASRTSGSFYNEQFF.

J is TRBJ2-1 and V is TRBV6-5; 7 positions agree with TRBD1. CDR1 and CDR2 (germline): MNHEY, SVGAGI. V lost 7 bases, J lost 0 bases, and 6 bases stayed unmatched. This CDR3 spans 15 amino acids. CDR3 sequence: CASKGAPSSYNEQFF. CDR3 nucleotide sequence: TGTGCCAGCAAGGGGGCCCCGAGCTCCTACAATGAGCAGTTCTTC.

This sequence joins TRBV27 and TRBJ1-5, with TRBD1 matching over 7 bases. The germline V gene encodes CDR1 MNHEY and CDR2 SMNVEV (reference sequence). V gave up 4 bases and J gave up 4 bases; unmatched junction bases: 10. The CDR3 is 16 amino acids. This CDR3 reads CASSSTGDVWNQPQHF. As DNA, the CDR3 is TGTGCCAGCAGTTCCACAGGGGATGTTTGGAATCAGCCCCAGCATTTT.

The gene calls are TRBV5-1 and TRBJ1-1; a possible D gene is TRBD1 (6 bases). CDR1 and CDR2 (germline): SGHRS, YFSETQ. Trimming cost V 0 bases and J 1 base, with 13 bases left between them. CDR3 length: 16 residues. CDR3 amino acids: CASSLEGGRWNTEAFF. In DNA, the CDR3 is TGCGCCAGCAGCTTGGAAGGGGGACGATGGAACACTGAAGCTTTCTTT.

CDR3 DNA: TGTGCCAGCAGCTTTTCCGGGACAACGGCCGGGGAGCTGTTTTTT. It codes for CASSFSGTTAGELFF. V usage is TRBV11-2 and J usage is TRBJ2-2; D is perhaps TRBD1 (6 bases). Germline values: CDR1 SGHAT, CDR2 FQNNGV. V was cut by 3 bases and J by 6 bases, with 14 bases left in between. The CDR3 totals 15 residues.

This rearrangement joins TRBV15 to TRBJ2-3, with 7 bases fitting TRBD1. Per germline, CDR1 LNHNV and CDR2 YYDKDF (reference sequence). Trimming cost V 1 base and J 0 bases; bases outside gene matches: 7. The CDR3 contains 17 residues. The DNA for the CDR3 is TGTGCCACCAGCAGAGTGGGACAGTCTGCTAGCACAGATACGCAGTATTTT. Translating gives CATSRVGQSASTDTQYF.

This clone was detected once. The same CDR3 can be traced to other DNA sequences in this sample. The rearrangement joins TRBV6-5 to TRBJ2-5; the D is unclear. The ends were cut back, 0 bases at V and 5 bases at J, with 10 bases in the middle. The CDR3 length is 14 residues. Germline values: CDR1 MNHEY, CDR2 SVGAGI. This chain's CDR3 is CASSYSSWRETQYF. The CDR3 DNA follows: TGTGCCAGCAGTTACTCTAGTTGGCGGGAGACCCAGTACTTC.

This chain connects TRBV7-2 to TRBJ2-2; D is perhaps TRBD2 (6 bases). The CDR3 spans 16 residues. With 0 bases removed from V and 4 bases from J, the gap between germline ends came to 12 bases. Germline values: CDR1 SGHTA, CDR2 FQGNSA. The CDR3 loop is CASSLAGGYRTGELFF. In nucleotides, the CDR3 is TGTGCCAGCAGCTTAGCTGGGGGGTATCGCACCGGGGAGCTGTTTTTT.

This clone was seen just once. In nucleotides, the CDR3 is TGTGCCAGTAGCTTTGGGAAAGGGACTAGCGGGAGGCCGGTCCACGAGCAGTACTTC. Its translation: CASSFGKGTSGRPVHEQYF. The V and J genes are TRBV19 and TRBJ2-7; 15 bases agree with TRBD2. With 6 bases clipped from V and 5 bases from J, the junction kept 17 bases outside the gene matches. The CDR3 is 19 amino acids. The germline V gene encodes CDR1 LNHDA and CDR2 SQIVND (reference sequence). Drawing the rest from reference TRBV19 and TRBJ2-7, the complete variable domain is DGGITQSPKYLFRKEGQNVTLSCEQNLNHDAMYWYRQDPGQGLRLIYYSQIVNDFQKGDIAEGYSVSREKKESFPLTVTSAQKNPTAFYLCASSFGKGTSGRPVHEQYFGPGTRLTVT.

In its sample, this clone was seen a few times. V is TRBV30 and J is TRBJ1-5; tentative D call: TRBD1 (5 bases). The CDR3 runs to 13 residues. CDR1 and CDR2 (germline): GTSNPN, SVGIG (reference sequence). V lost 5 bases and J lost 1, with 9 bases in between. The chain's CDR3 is CAWGQGSNQPQHF. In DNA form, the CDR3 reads TGTGCCTGGGGCCAGGGAAGCAATCAGCCCCAGCATTTT.

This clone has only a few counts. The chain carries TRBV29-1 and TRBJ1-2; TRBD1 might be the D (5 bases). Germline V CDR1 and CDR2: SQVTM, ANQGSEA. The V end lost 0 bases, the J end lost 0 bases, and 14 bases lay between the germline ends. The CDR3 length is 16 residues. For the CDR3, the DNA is TGCAGCGTTGAAGATCGAGCGGGGGTCGCTAACTATGGCTACACCTTC. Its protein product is CSVEDRAGVANYGYTF. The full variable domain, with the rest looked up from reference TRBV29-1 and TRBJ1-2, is SAVISQKPSRDICQRGTSLTIQCQVDSQVTMMFWYRQQPGQSLTLIATANQGSEATYESGFVIDKFPISRPNLTFSTLTVSNMSPEDSSIYLCSVEDRAGVANYGYTFGSGTRLTVV.

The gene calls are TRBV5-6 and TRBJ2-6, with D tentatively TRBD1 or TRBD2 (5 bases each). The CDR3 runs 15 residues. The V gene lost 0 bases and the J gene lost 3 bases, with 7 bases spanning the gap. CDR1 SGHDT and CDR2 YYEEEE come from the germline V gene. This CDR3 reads CASSLGGIGANVLTF. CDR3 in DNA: TGTGCCAGCAGCTTGGGGGGGATTGGGGCCAACGTCCTGACTTTC.

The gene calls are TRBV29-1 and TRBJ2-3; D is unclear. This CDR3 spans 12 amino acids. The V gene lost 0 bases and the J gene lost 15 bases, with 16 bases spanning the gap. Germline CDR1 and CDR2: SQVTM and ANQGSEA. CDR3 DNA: TGCAGCGTTGAAGACACACAGAAGCGTGGATATTTT. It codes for CSVEDTQKRGYF.

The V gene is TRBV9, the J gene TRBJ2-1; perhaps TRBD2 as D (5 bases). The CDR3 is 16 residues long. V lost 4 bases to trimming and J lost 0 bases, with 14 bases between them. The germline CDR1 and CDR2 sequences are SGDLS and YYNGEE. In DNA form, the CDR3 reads TGTGCCAGCAGCACCCGGACTTCTAGCTCCTACAATGAGCAGTTCTTC. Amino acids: CASSTRTSSSYNEQFF.

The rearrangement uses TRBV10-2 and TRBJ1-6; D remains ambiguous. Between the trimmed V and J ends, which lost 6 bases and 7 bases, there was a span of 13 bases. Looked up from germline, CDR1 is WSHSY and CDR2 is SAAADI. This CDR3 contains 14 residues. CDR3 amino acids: CASSPTGLNSPLHF. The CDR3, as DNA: TGCGCCAGCAGCCCAACCGGGCTCAATTCACCCCTCCACTTT.

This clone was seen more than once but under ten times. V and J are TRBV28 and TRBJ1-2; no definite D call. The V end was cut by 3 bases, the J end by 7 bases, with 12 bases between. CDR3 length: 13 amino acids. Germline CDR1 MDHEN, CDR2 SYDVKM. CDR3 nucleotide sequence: TGTGCCAGCAGTTTTCGCCAGGACCGTGGCTACACCTTC. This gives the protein CASSFRQDRGYTF.

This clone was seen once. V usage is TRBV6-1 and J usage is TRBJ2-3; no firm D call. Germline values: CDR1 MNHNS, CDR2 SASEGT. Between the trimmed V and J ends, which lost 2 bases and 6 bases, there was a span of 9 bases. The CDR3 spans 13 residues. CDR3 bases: TGTGCCAGCAGTGAAAATTCGGGCGATACGCAGTATTTT. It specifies CASSENSGDTQYF.

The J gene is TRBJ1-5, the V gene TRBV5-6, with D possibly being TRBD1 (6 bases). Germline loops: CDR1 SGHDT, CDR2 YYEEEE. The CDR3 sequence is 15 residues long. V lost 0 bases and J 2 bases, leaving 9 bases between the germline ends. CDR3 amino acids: CASSLGPGGNQPQHF. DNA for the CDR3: TGTGCCAGCAGCTTGGGGCCAGGGGGCAATCAGCCCCAGCATTTT.

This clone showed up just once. The CDR3 loop reads CASSYRGRTEAFF. The CDR3 DNA is TGTGCCAGCAGCTACAGGGGGAGAACTGAAGCTTTCTTT. The chain is built from TRBV4-2 and TRBJ1-1; 8 bases agree with TRBD1. From germline, CDR1 is LGHNA and CDR2 YNFKEQ. J lost 5 bases, V lost 5 bases, and 4 bases had no gene match. The CDR3 is 13 residues long.

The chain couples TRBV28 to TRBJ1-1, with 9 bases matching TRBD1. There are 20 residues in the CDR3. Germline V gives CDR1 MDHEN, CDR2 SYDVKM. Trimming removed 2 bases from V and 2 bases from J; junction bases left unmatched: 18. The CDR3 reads CASSLNTGGGPLRLNTEAFF. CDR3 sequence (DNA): TGTGCCAGCAGTTTAAATACAGGGGGCGGACCGTTACGATTAAACACTGAAGCTTTCTTT.

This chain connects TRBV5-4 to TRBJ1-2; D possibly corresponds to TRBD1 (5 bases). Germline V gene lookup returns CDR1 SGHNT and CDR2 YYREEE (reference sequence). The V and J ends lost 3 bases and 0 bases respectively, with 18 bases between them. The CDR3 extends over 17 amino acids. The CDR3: CASSSYPDSVANYGYTF. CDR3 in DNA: TGTGCCAGCAGCTCCTATCCAGACAGCGTTGCTAACTATGGCTACACCTTC. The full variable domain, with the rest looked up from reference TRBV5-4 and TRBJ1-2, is ETGVTQSPTHLIKTRGQQVTLRCSSQSGHNTVSWYQQALGQGPQFIFQYYREEENGRGNFPPRFSGLQFPNYSSELNVNALELDDSALYLCASSSYPDSVANYGYTFGSGTRLTVV.

DNA for the CDR3: TGTGCCACCAAACCGGGACAGGGGTTCCACAATGAGCAGTTCTTC. This codes for CATKPGQGFHNEQFF. The gene calls are TRBV2 and TRBJ2-1; TRBD1 matches at 10 bases. Germline-derived CDR1 and CDR2 are SNHLY and FYNNEI. Trimming removed 10 bases from V and 5 bases from J; junction bases left unmatched: 11. The CDR3 has 15 amino acids.

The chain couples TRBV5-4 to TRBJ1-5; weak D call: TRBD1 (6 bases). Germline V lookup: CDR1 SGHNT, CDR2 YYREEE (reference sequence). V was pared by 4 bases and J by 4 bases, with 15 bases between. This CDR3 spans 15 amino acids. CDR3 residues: CASSRGQGGNQPQHF. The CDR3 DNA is TGTGCCAGCAGCCGGGGACAAGGGGGAAATCAGCCCCAGCATTTT.